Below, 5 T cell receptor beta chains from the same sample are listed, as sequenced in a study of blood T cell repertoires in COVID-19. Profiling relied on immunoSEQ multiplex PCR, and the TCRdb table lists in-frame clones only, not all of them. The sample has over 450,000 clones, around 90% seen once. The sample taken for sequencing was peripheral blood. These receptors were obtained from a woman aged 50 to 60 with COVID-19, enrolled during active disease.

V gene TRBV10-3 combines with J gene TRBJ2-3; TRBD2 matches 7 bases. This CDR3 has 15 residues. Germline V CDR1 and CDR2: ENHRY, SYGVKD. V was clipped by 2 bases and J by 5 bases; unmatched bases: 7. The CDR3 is CAISELTGGGDTQYF. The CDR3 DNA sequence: TGTGCCATCAGTGAGCTCACGGGGGGTGGAGATACGCAGTATTTT.

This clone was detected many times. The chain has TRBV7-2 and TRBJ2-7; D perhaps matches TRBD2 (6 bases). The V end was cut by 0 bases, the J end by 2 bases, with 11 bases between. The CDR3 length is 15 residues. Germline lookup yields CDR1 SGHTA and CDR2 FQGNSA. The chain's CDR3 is CASSLAATSPYEQYF. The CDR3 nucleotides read TGTGCCAGCAGCTTAGCAGCAACTAGCCCCTACGAGCAGTACTTC.

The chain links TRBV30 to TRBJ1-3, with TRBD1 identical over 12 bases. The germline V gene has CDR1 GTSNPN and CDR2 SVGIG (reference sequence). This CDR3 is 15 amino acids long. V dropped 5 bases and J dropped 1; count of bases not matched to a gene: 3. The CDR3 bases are TGTGCCTGGGGGGACAGGGGGCTGTCTGGAAACACCATATATTTT. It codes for CAWGDRGLSGNTIYF.

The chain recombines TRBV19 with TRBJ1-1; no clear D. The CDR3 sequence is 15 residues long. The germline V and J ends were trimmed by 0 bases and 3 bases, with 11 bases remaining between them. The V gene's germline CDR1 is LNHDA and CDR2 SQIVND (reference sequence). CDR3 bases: TGTGCCAGTAGTATAGAGGCAATCGTATACACTGAAGCTTTCTTT. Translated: CASSIEAIVYTEAFF.

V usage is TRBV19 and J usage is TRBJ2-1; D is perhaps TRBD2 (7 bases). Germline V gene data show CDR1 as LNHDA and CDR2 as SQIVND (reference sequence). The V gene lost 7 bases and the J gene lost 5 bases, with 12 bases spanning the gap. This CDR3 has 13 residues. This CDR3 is CASKRGGDNEQFF. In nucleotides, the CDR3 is TGTGCCAGTAAGAGGGGGGGGGACAATGAGCAGTTCTTC.